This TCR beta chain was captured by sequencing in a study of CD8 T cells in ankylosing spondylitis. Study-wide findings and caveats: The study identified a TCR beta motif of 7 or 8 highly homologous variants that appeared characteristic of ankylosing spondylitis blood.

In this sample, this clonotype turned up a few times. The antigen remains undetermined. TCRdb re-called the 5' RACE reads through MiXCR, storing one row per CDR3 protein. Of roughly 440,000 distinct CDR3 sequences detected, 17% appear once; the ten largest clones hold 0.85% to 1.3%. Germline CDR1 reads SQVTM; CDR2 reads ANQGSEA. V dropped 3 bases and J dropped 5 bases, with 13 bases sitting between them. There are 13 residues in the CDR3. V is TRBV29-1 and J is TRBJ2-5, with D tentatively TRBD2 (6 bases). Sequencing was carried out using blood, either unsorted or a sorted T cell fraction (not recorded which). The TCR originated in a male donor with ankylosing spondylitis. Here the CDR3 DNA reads TGCAGCGTTGATTCGGGAGCAGGGGAGACCCAGTACTTC. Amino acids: CSVDSGAGETQYF.